The sequence of this T cell receptor beta chain was determined in a study of blood T cells in healthy people across ages. Findings of the study overall: Underestimates were what the diversity estimates from one million T cells were considered to be. The study could not conclusively compare naive and antigen-experienced cells, given its unsorted PBMCs. Long-lived donors carried more naive CD4+ cells and greater diversity than aged donors.

The CDR3 is made up of 15 amino acids. Germline loops: CDR1 MGHRA, CDR2 YSYEKL. This clonotype was seen more than once but under ten times. Its target is not known. Then a second PCR, running roughly 7 to 11 cycles, was carried out with a sample-barcoded 5' primer and a J-beta primer mix. Via MiXCR, TCRdb re-called the 5' RACE reads, giving one row per CDR3 protein. Among hundreds of thousands of distinct CDR3 sequences listed, more than 20% were seen once. This TCR derives from a man in his 70s in good health. The J gene is TRBJ2-5, the V gene TRBV4-1; 8 bases match TRBD2. The DNA end is a closer match to TRBJ2-1, so the J assignment may be wrong. Sequences were obtained from blood. The CDR3 nucleotides read TGCGCCAGCAGCCAGAACCCGGGACTAGACAATGAGCAGTTCTTC. Translating gives CASSQNPGLDNEQFF.